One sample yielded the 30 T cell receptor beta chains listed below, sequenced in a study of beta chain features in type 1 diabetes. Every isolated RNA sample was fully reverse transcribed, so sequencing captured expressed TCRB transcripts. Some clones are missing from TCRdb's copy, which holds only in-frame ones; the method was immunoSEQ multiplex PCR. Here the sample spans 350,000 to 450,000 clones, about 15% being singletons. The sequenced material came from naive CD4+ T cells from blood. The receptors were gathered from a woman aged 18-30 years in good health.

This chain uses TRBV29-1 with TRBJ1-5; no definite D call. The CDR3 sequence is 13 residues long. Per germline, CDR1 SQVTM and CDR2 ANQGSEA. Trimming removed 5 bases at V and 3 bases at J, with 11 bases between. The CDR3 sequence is CSVTPGSNQPQHF. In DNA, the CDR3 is TGCAGCGTTACACCGGGTTCCAATCAGCCCCAGCATTTT.

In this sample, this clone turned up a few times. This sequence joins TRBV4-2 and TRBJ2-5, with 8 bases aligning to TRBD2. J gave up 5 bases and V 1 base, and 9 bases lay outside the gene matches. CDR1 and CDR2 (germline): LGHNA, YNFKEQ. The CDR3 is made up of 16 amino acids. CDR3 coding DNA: TGTGCCAGCAGCCAAGTACTAGCGGAAATGGGGGAGACCCAGTACTTC. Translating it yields CASSQVLAEMGETQYF.

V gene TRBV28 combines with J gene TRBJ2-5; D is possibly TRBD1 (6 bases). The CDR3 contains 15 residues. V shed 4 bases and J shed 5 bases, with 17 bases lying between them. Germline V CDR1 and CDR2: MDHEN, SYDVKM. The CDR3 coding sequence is TGTGCCAGCAGTTCCGGGACACTCCCTGGGGAGACCCAGTACTTC. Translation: CASSSGTLPGETQYF. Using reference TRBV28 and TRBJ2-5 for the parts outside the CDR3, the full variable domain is DVKVTQSSRYLVKRTGEKVFLECVQDMDHENMFWYRQDPGLGLRLIYFSYDVKMKEKGDIPEGYSVSREKKERFSLILESASTNQTSMYLCASSSGTLPGETQYFGPGTRLLVL.

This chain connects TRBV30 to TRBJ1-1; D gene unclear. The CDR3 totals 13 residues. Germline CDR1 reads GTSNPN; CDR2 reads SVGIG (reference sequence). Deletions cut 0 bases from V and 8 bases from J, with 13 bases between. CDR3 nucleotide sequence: TGTGCCTGGAGTGTACGGGAACTAAGGGAAGCTTTCTTT. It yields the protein CAWSVRELREAFF.

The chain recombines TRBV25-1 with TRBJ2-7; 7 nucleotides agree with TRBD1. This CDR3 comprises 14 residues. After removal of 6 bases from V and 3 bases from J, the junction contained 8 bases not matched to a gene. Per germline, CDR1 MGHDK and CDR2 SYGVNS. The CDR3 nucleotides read TGTGCCAGCAGGGGTCCGGGGACAGTCTACGAGCAGTACTTC. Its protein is CASRGPGTVYEQYF.

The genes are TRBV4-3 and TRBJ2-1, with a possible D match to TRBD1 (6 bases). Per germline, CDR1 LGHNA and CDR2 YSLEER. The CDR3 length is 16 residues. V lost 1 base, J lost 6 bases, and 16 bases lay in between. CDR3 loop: CASSQGDSTGVNEQFF. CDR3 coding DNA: TGCGCCAGCAGCCAAGGAGACTCGACAGGCGTCAATGAGCAGTTCTTC.

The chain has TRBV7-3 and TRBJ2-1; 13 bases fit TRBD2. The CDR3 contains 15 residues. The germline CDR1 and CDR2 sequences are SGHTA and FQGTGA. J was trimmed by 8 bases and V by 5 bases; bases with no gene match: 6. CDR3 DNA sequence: TGTGCCAGCAGCCATACTAGCGGGAGGGCCGATGAGCAGTTCTTC. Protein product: CASSHTSGRADEQFF.

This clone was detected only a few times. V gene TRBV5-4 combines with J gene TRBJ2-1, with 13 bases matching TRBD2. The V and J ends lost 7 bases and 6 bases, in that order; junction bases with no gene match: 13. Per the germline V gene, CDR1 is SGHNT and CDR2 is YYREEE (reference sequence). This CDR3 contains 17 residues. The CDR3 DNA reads TGTGCCAGCCGGCCCGGAACTAGCGGGAGGGCGTTCAATGAGCAGTTCTTC. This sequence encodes CASRPGTSGRAFNEQFF.

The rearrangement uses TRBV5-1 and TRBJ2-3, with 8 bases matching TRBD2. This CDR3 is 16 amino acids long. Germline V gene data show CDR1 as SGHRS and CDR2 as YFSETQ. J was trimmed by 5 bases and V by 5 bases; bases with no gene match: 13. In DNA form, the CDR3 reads TGCGCCAGCAGGAATAGGGTTAGCGGGATAGGAGATACGCAGTATTTT. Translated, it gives CASRNRVSGIGDTQYF.

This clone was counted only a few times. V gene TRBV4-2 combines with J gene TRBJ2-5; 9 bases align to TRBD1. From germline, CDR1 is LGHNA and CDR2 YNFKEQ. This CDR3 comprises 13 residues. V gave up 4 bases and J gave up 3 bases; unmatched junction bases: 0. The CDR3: CASSRTGEETQYF. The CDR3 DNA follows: TGTGCCAGCAGCCGGACAGGGGAAGAGACCCAGTACTTC.

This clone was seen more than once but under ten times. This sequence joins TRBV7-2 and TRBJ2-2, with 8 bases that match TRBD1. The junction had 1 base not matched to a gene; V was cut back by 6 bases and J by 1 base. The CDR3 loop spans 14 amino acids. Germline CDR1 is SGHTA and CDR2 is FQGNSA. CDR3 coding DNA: TGTGCCAGCAGAGGGACAGGGAACACCGGGGAGCTGTTTTTT. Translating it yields CASRGTGNTGELFF. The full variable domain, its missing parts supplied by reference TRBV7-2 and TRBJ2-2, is GAGVSQSPSNKVTEKGKDVELRCDPISGHTALYWYRQSLGQGLEFLIYFQGNSAPDKSGLPSDRFSAERTGGSVSTLTIQRTQQEDSAVYLCASRGTGNTGELFFGEGSRLTVL.

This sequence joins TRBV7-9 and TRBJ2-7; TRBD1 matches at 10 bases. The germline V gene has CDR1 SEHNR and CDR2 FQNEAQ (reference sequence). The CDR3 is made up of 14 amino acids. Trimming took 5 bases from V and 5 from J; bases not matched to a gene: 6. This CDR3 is CASSRGQGWHEQYF. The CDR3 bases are TGTGCCAGCAGCAGGGGACAGGGGTGGCACGAGCAGTACTTC.

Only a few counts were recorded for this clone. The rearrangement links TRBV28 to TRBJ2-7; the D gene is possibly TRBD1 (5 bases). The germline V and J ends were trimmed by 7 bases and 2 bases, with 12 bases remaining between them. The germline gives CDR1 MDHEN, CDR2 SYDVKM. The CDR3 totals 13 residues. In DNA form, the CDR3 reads TGTGCCAGCATTGACAGCTTTGCCTACGAGCAGTACTTC. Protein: CASIDSFAYEQYF.

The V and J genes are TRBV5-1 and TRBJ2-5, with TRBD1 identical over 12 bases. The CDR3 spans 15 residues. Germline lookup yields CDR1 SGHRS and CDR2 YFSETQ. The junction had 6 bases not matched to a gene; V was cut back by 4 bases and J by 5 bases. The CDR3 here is CASSGGQGAFETQYF. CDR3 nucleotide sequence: TGCGCCAGCAGCGGGGGACAGGGGGCCTTCGAGACCCAGTACTTC.

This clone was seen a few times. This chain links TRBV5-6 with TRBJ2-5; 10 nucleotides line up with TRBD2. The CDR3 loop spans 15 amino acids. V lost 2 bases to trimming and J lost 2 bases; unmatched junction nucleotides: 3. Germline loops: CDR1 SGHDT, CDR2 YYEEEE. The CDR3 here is CASSFGTSEQETQYF. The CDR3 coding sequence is TGTGCCAGCAGCTTCGGGACTAGCGAGCAAGAGACCCAGTACTTC.

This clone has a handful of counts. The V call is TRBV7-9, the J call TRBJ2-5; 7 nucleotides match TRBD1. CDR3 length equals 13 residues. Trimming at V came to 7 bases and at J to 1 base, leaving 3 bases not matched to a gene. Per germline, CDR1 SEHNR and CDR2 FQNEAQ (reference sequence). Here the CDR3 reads CASTRDSQETQYF. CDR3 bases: TGTGCCAGCACTCGGGACAGCCAAGAGACCCAGTACTTC.

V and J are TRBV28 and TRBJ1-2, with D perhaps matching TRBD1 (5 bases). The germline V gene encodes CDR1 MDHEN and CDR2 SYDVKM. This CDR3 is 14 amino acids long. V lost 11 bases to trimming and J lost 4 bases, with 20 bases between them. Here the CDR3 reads CAAYGLQESYGYTF. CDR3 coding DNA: TGTGCCGCGTACGGTCTACAGGAGTCCTATGGCTACACCTTC.

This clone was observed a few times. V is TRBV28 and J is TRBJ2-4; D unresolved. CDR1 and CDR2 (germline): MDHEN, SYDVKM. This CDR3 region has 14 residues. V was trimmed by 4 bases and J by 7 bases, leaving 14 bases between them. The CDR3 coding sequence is TGTGCCAGCAGTTCCCCCAGGTTACTGAACATTCAGTACTTC. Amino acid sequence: CASSSPRLLNIQYF.

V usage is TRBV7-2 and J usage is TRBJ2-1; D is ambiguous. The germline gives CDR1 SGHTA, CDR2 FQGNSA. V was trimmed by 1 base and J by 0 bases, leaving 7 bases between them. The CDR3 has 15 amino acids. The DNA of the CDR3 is TGTGCCAGCAGCTTAGGCGGTCGCTCCTACAATGAGCAGTTCTTC. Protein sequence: CASSLGGRSYNEQFF.

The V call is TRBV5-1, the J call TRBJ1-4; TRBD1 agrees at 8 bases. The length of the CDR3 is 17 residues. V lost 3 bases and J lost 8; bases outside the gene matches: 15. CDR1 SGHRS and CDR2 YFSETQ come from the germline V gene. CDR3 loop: CASSSSGTGGLGEKLFF. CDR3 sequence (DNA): TGCGCCAGCAGCTCCTCCGGGACAGGAGGGTTAGGAGAAAAACTGTTTTTT.

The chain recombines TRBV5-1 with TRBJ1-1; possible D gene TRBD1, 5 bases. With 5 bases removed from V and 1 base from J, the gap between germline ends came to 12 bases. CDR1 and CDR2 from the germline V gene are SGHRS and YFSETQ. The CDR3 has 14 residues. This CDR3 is CASRTLTANTEAFF. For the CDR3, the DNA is TGCGCCAGCAGAACCTTGACAGCGAACACTGAAGCTTTCTTT.

The DNA of the CDR3 is TGTGCCAGCCTTGTAGGGGGCGGTGGCTACACCTTC. Protein sequence: CASLVGGGGYTF. This sequence joins TRBV28 and TRBJ1-2; 7 positions agree with TRBD1. CDR1 and CDR2 (germline): MDHEN, SYDVKM. V was pared by 8 bases and J by 7 bases, with 7 bases of the junction left unmatched. The CDR3 runs 12 residues.

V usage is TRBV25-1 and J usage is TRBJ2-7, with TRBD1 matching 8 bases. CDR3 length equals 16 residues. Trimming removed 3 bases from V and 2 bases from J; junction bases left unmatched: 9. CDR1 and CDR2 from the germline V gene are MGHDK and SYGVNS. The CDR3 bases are TGTGCCAGCAGTGAGTCGGACAGGGCCCCAACCTACGAGCAGTACTTC. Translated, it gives CASSESDRAPTYEQYF.

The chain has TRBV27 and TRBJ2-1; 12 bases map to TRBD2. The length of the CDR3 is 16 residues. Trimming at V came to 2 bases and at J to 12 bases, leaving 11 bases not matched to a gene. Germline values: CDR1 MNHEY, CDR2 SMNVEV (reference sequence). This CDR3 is CASSLSWLAGGRTQFF. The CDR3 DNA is TGTGCCAGCAGTTTAAGCTGGCTAGCGGGAGGGCGGACGCAGTTCTTC.

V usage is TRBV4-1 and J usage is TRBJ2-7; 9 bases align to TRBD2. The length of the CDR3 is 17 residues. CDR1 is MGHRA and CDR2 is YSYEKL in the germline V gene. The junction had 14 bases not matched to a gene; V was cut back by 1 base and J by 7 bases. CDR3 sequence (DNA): TGCGCCAGCAGCCAAGTAGCGGGAGCTCAGGACTACGGTGAGCAGTACTTC. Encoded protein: CASSQVAGAQDYGEQYF.

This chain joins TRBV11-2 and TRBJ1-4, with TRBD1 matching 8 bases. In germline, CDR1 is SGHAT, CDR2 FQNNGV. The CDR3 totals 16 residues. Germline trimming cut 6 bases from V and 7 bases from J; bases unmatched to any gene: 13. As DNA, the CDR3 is TGTGCCAGCAGTTCCATAGCAGGGGGCCGGAGTGAAAAACTGTTTTTT. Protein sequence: CASSSIAGGRSEKLFF.

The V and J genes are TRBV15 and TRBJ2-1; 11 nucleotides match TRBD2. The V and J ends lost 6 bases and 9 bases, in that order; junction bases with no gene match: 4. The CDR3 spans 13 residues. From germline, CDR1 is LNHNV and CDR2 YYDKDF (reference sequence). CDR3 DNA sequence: TGTGCCACCAGTAGCGGGAGGGCCTCTGAGCAGTTCTTC. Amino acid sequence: CATSSGRASEQFF.

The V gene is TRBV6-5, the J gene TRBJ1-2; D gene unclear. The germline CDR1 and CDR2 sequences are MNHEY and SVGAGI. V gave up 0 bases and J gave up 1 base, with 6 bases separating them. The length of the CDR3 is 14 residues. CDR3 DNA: TGTGCCAGCAGTTACTCATACGGTAACTATGGCTACACCTTC. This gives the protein CASSYSYGNYGYTF.

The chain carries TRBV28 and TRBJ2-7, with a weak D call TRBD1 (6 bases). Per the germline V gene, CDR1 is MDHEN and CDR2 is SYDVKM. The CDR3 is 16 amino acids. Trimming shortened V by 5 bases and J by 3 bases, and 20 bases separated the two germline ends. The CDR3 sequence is CASSPTRKTGNYEQYF. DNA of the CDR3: TGTGCCAGCAGTCCTACCAGGAAAACAGGGAACTACGAGCAGTACTTC.

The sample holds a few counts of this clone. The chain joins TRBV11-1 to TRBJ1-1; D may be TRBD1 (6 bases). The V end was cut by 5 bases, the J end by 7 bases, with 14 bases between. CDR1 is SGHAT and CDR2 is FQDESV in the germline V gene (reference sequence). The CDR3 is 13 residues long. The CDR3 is CASSLQGLNEAFF. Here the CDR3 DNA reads TGTGCCAGCAGCCTCCAGGGGCTGAATGAAGCTTTCTTT.